This T cell receptor (beta chain) is drawn from a study of cytomegalovirus exposure and HLA in healthy donors. Study-level information: About 85 million unique TCRs from HLA-typed donors were held in an early release of data.

Comment on this clone: Its antigen is not known. Distinct nucleotide sequences in the sample also encode this CDR3.

Amplification used 60 Vbeta primers and 13 Jbeta primers. Sequencing used immunoSEQ multiplex PCR; TCRdb keeps in-frame clones, though not all of them. Of 74,000 or so clones in the sample, about 71% were seen once. The CDR3 length is 14 residues. Trimming cost V 4 bases and J 2 bases; bases outside gene matches: 5. CDR1 SGHTA and CDR2 FQGNSA come from the germline V gene. General study findings and limits: Altogether, 150 to 200 TCR beta chains were recorded as cytomegalovirus-associated. Reported performance of the classifier showed diagnosis of cytomegalovirus status with high specificity and sensitivity. Fewer N-insertions (relative to the roughly 660-donor mean) were reportedly seen in an Asian-associated ancestry cluster in a later analysis.

This chain links TRBV7-2 with TRBJ2-7, with 7 bases aligning to TRBD1. This TCR came from a woman between 40 and 50 years old in good health and CMV-seronegative. The sample taken for sequencing was PBMCs. The CDR3 sequence is CASSSNRGPYEQYF. In DNA, the CDR3 is TGTGCCAGCAGCTCTAACAGGGGCCCCTACGAGCAGTACTTC.